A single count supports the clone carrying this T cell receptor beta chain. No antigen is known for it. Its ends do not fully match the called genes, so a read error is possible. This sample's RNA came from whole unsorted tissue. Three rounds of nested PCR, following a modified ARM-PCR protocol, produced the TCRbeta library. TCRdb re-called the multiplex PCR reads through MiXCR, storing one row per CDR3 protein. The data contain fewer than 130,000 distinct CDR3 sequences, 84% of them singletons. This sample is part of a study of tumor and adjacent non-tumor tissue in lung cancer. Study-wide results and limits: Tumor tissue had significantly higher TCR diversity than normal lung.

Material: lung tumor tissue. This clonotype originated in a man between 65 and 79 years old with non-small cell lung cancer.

CDR3 in amino acids: CVSSPGQGLDTEAFF. The CDR3 bases are TGTGTCAGCAGTCCAGGACAGGGGTTGGACACTGAAGCTTTCTTT. The chain links TRBV7-9 to TRBJ1-1, with TRBD1 matching 9 bases. The length of the CDR3 is 15 residues. Germline V lookup: CDR1 SEHNR, CDR2 FQNEAQ (reference sequence).